These 31 T cell receptor beta chains were sequenced from one sample in a study of T cells in Graves' hyperthyroidism and ophthalmopathy. The TCR beta CDR3 regions underwent amplification using RNA transcripts as the source. Primed by the HTBI set, a first-round RT-PCR was run on the TCR CDR3. TCRdb called the multiplex PCR reads again in MiXCR, with one record for every CDR3 protein. In the table there are 45,000 to 50,000 distinct CDR3 sequences, approximately 49% of which are singletons. The material sequenced was peripheral blood or thyroid tissue (not recorded which). The receptors were sampled from a woman aged 50 to 60 with Graves' hyperthyroidism.

The CDR3 bases are TGTGCCAGCAGTCCTGGATGGGGGACTGAAGCTTTCTTT. Translating gives CASSPGWGTEAFF. The chain links TRBV7-3 to TRBJ1-1, with TRBD1 as a possible D gene (5 bases). Looked up from germline, CDR1 is SGHTA and CDR2 is FQGTGA. V dropped 6 bases and J dropped 5 bases, with 13 bases sitting between them. The CDR3 runs 13 residues.

This clonotype was seen repeatedly, ten times or more. This rearrangement joins TRBV5-5 to TRBJ1-2; D unresolved. This CDR3 has 13 residues. The V end lost 0 bases, the J end lost 7 bases, and 10 bases lay between the germline ends. The germline V gene has CDR1 SGHKS and CDR2 YYEKEE (reference sequence). CDR3 nucleotides: TGTGCCAGCAGCTTGGACCTGCGGGGTGGCTACACCTTC. This gives the protein CASSLDLRGGYTF.

The rearrangement joins TRBV30 to TRBJ1-4; D is possibly TRBD1 (6 bases). Germline CDR1 GTSNPN, CDR2 SVGIG (reference sequence). The CDR3 length is 14 residues. Trimming took off 2 bases at V and 7 bases at J, with 14 bases between the two ends. The CDR3 sequence: CAWSTKQGGEKLFF. Written as DNA, the CDR3 is TGTGCCTGGAGTACGAAACAGGGTGGTGAAAAACTGTTTTTT.

This clonotype has a single count. The chain links TRBV7-8 to TRBJ1-5; no clear D. Germline assignment: CDR1 SGHVS and CDR2 FQNEAQ. CDR3 length equals 14 residues. Trimming pared 5 bases from V and 1 base from J, leaving 9 bases between. CDR3 loop: CASSAGRSNQPQHF. The DNA for the CDR3 is TGTGCCAGCAGCGCCGGAAGGAGCAATCAGCCCCAGCATTTT.

This clonotype showed up many times. This CDR3 reads CASSFSGGAPPSGANVLTF. The CDR3, as DNA: TGTGCCAGCAGCTTCTCAGGGGGTGCCCCGCCCTCTGGGGCCAACGTCCTGACTTTC. This sequence joins TRBV11-2 and TRBJ2-6; 7 nucleotides line up with TRBD1. V shed 3 bases, J shed 0 bases, and the junction held 11 bases outside the gene matches. The CDR3 consists of 19 residues. Germline V gene lookup returns CDR1 SGHAT and CDR2 FQNNGV.

This chain connects TRBV29-1 to TRBJ2-7, with 9 bases matching TRBD1. This CDR3 has 13 residues. CDR1 and CDR2 from the germline V gene are SQVTM and ANQGSEA. V gave up 7 bases and J gave up 2 bases; unmatched junction bases: 6. The DNA of the CDR3 is TGCAGCGCAGGGACAGGGATTCCCTACGAGCAGTACTTC. It yields the protein CSAGTGIPYEQYF.

This clonotype occurred a few times. CDR3 coding DNA: TGTGCCAGCAGTTGGGAGACAGGGGCATGGGGAAACACCATATATTTT. Its protein is CASSWETGAWGNTIYF. This chain uses TRBV6-5 with TRBJ1-3; 8 nucleotides match TRBD1. Germline V gives CDR1 MNHEY, CDR2 SVGAGI. The V and J ends lost 4 bases and 4 bases, in that order; junction bases with no gene match: 9. The CDR3 contains 16 residues.

The table lists this clonotype with a count of one. This rearrangement joins TRBV7-9 to TRBJ1-2, with D unclear. Germline loops: CDR1 SEHNR, CDR2 FQNEAQ (reference sequence). The V gene lost 6 bases and the J gene lost 3 bases, with 14 bases spanning the gap. The CDR3 covers 14 residues. The CDR3 protein is CASRDPAAYYGYTF. In nucleotides, the CDR3 is TGTGCCAGCAGAGATCCCGCGGCCTACTATGGCTACACCTTC.

This sequence joins TRBV15 and TRBJ2-6, with no clear D. The CDR3 runs to 14 residues. Germline CDR1 reads LNHNV; CDR2 reads YYDKDF (reference sequence). The germline V and J ends were trimmed by 0 bases and 2 bases, with 2 bases remaining between them. The chain's CDR3 is CATSRDPGANVLTF. The CDR3 nucleotides are TGTGCCACCAGCAGAGATCCTGGGGCCAACGTCCTGACTTTC.

This clonotype was observed a handful of times. The J gene is TRBJ2-1, the V gene TRBV2; 10 bases align to TRBD2. CDR1 is SNHLY and CDR2 is FYNNEI in the germline V gene. The CDR3 extends over 18 amino acids. J gave up 0 bases and V 4 bases, and 9 bases lay outside the gene matches. The CDR3 loop is CASSGEGLAYSSYNEQFF. The DNA for the CDR3 is TGTGCCAGCAGTGGGGAGGGACTAGCGTATAGCTCCTACAATGAGCAGTTCTTC.

Of note for this clonotype: It may be a read error: a sequence one base away is much more abundant. The chain employs TRBV7-9 and TRBJ2-3, with TRBD2 as a possible D gene (6 bases). Germline values: CDR1 SEHNR, CDR2 FQNEAQ (reference sequence). The CDR3 runs 15 residues. Deletions cut 5 bases from V and 5 bases from J, with 17 bases between. The CDR3 sequence is CASSRPGSREDTQYF. The CDR3 DNA sequence: TGTGCCAGCAGCCGCCCCGGGAGTCGGGAAGATACGCAGTATTTT.

This clonotype was picked up many times. The chain carries TRBV12-5 and TRBJ2-5; D is ambiguous. The ends were cut back, 1 base at V and 7 bases at J, with 10 bases in the middle. CDR1 is LGHNT, CDR2 FRNRAP, per germline. This CDR3 comprises 13 residues. The CDR3 coding sequence is TGTGCTAGTGGTTTGGCGCACATAGGGACCCAGTACTTC. This encodes CASGLAHIGTQYF. The full variable domain, with the rest looked up from reference TRBV12-5 and TRBJ2-5, is DARVTQTPRHKVTEMGQEVTMRCQPILGHNTVFWYRQTMMQGLELLAYFRNRAPLDDSGMPKDRFSAEMPDATLATLKIQPSEPRDSAVYFCASGLAHIGTQYFGPGTRLLVL.

By proportion, this clonotype is medium-sized. The chain joins TRBV10-3 to TRBJ2-3; D not certain. The germline CDR1 and CDR2 sequences are ENHRY and SYGVKD. The V end was cut by 3 bases, the J end by 4 bases, with 8 bases between. The CDR3 consists of 13 residues. CDR3 coding DNA: TGTGCCATCAGTGACGGTTTTGCAGATACGCAGTATTTT. This codes for CAISDGFADTQYF.

Turning to this clonotype: This sequence may be a read error, since a much larger clone differs from it by one base. The chain recombines TRBV9 with TRBJ2-3, with 11 bases identical to TRBD2. The CDR3 extends over 15 amino acids. Germline loops: CDR1 SGDLS, CDR2 YYNGEE. With 4 bases clipped from V and 4 bases from J, the junction kept 5 bases outside the gene matches. In nucleotides, the CDR3 is TGTGCCAGCAGCACTAGCGGGAGTGGTTCAGATACGCAGTATTTT. This gives the protein CASSTSGSGSDTQYF.

The rearrangement uses TRBV19 and TRBJ2-7, with 11 nucleotides matching TRBD2. Trimming cost V 11 bases and J 0 bases; bases outside gene matches: 12. The CDR3 is 16 residues long. Germline V lookup: CDR1 LNHDA, CDR2 SQIVND (reference sequence). CDR3 residues: CASSPGTSGSSYEQYF. In DNA form, the CDR3 reads TGTGCCTCCTCCCCCGGGACTAGCGGTAGCTCCTACGAGCAGTACTTC.

The table lists this clonotype with many counts. The chain joins TRBV5-1 to TRBJ1-2; TRBD1 is a possible D gene (5 bases). The CDR3 totals 12 residues. CDR1 and CDR2 (germline): SGHRS, YFSETQ. The V gene lost 7 bases and the J gene lost 1 base, with 8 bases spanning the gap. CDR3 residues: CASSGRNYGYTF. DNA for the CDR3: TGCGCCAGCTCGGGGCGTAACTATGGCTACACCTTC.

Ten or more counts support this clonotype. The V gene is TRBV20-1, the J gene TRBJ2-5; 12 nucleotides align to TRBD2. The CDR3 loop spans 18 amino acids. Germline V gives CDR1 DFQATT, CDR2 SNEGSKA (reference sequence). Unmatched junction bases numbered 17, after V lost 5 bases and J lost 4 bases. DNA of the CDR3: TGCAGTGCTCCAAATCTAGCGGGAGGGCCGGGGGCAGGAGAGACCCAGTACTTC. Protein: CSAPNLAGGPGAGETQYF.

There are many counts of this clonotype. The chain carries TRBV20-1 and TRBJ1-5; D perhaps matches TRBD1 (5 bases). V was clipped by 2 bases and J by 4 bases, with 12 bases between them. The CDR3 spans 14 residues. Germline lookup yields CDR1 DFQATT and CDR2 SNEGSKA (reference sequence). In nucleotides, the CDR3 is TGCAGTGCTAGAACCGGGACTCTTAATCAGCCCCAGCATTTT. Residues: CSARTGTLNQPQHF.

Ten or more counts support this clonotype. The chain recombines TRBV29-1 with TRBJ1-1; the D is unclear. Germline assignment: CDR1 SQVTM and CDR2 ANQGSEA. Between the trimmed V and J ends, which lost 7 bases and 1 base, there was a span of 7 bases. This CDR3 contains 11 residues. This chain's CDR3 is CSADGNTEAFF. The CDR3 nucleotides read TGCAGCGCCGACGGGAACACTGAAGCTTTCTTT.

At least ten counts were recorded for this clonotype. The gene calls are TRBV20-1 and TRBJ2-5; possible D gene TRBD1, 6 bases. Germline V gene sequence: CDR1 DFQATT, CDR2 SNEGSKA (reference sequence). V lost 6 bases and J 0 bases, leaving 14 bases between the germline ends. This CDR3 has 14 residues. The CDR3 coding sequence is TGCAGTGCCCGGGACACGACGTACCAAGAGACCCAGTACTTC. This codes for CSARDTTYQETQYF.

This rearrangement joins TRBV7-2 to TRBJ2-3; tentatively, D is TRBD2 (6 bases). Germline-derived CDR1 and CDR2 are SGHTA and FQGNSA. The CDR3 is 13 residues long. Trimming took off 4 bases at V and 3 bases at J, with 8 bases between the two ends. The CDR3 region has the DNA TGTGCCAGCAGCTCCGGAGGGACAGATACGCAGTATTTT. It specifies CASSSGGTDTQYF.

This clonotype has at least ten counts. In DNA, the CDR3 is TGCAGTGCTAGGCTTGGGGGCACTCAAAACACCATATATTTT. Translated, it gives CSARLGGTQNTIYF. The rearrangement joins TRBV20-1 to TRBJ1-3, with D maybe TRBD1 (6 bases). Looked up from germline, CDR1 is DFQATT and CDR2 is SNEGSKA (reference sequence). The CDR3 consists of 14 residues. Trimming left V 3 bases short and J 6 bases short, with 15 bases between.

At least ten counts were recorded for this clonotype. The chain links TRBV19 to TRBJ1-4; D might be TRBD1 (6 bases). This CDR3 is built from 17 residues. Germline V CDR1 and CDR2: LNHDA, SQIVND (reference sequence). The V gene lost 4 bases and the J gene lost 10 bases, with 25 bases spanning the gap. CDR3 in amino acids: CASSKRLGQPGEGKLFF. The CDR3 DNA is TGTGCCAGTAGTAAACGTCTTGGACAGCCCGGGGAGGGAAAACTGTTTTTT.

This clonotype has a single count. This rearrangement joins TRBV20-1 to TRBJ2-5, with D hard to call. There are 10 residues in the CDR3. CDR1 DFQATT and CDR2 SNEGSKA come from the germline V gene (reference sequence). With 3 bases removed from V and 7 bases from J, the gap between germline ends came to 6 bases. CDR3 DNA: TGCAGTGCTAGGGTGGGGACCCAGTACTTC. This translates into CSARVGTQYF.

The CDR3 nucleotides are TGTGCCAGCAGCTCCAGGGGGCGTGGGGCCAACGTCCTGACTTTC. It encodes CASSSRGRGANVLTF. The chain employs TRBV11-3 and TRBJ2-6; 8 positions agree with TRBD1. The CDR3 contains 15 residues. The V segment lost 4 bases and the J segment 3 bases; nucleotides outside the gene matches: 2. CDR1 SGHNT and CDR2 YENEEA come from the germline V gene.

The V gene is TRBV18, the J gene TRBJ1-1; D remains unclear. The V gene lost 3 bases and the J gene lost 0 bases, with 5 bases spanning the gap. The CDR3 extends over 13 amino acids. CDR1 is KGHSH, CDR2 LQKENI, per germline. CDR3 bases: TGTGCCAGCTCACCTATATTGAACACTGAAGCTTTCTTT. Its translation is CASSPILNTEAFF.

This clonotype was counted ten times or more. J is TRBJ2-7 and V is TRBV6-5, with D unresolved. The CDR3 is made up of 14 amino acids. Germline lookup yields CDR1 MNHEY and CDR2 SVGAGI. V lost 5 bases and J lost 3, with 14 bases in between. CDR3 sequence reads: CASSLSPASYEQYF. For the CDR3, the DNA is TGTGCCAGCAGTCTCTCCCCGGCTAGCTACGAGCAGTACTTC.

J is TRBJ1-1 and V is TRBV7-3; D possibly corresponds to TRBD1 (5 bases). CDR3 length: 16 amino acids. Trimming took off 6 bases at V and 0 bases at J, with 17 bases between the two ends. Germline V lookup: CDR1 SGHTA, CDR2 FQGTGA. DNA for the CDR3: TGTGCCAGCAGTCGGATGGGGGGGATGATGAACACTGAAGCTTTCTTT. This gives the protein CASSRMGGMMNTEAFF.

The table lists this clonotype with many counts. The chain uses TRBV11-3 and TRBJ2-6; D unclear. The ends were cut back, 5 bases at V and 0 bases at J, with 14 bases in the middle. Germline lookup yields CDR1 SGHNT and CDR2 YENEEA. The CDR3 spans 17 residues. The CDR3 DNA reads as TGTGCCAGCAGCGGCGCCCGGGCCACCTCTGGGGCCAACGTCCTGACTTTC. It codes for CASSGARATSGANVLTF.

The chain joins TRBV10-3 to TRBJ2-7; 11 bases map to TRBD2. Germline V lookup: CDR1 ENHRY, CDR2 SYGVKD. J gave up 4 bases and V 10 bases, and 12 bases lay outside the gene matches. There are 15 residues in the CDR3. CDR3 loop: CATNTTGTSGYEQYF. DNA for the CDR3: TGTGCCACCAATACCACCGGGACTAGCGGTTACGAGCAGTACTTC.

This clonotype was detected many times. This chain links TRBV15 with TRBJ2-3, with D perhaps matching TRBD2 (5 bases). The CDR3 is 15 amino acids. CDR1 is LNHNV, CDR2 YYDKDF, per germline (reference sequence). V was clipped by 8 bases and J by 0 bases, with 15 bases between them. The CDR3: CATSGADSSTDTQYF. The CDR3 nucleotides read TGTGCCACCTCGGGCGCGGACTCTAGCACAGATACGCAGTATTTT.